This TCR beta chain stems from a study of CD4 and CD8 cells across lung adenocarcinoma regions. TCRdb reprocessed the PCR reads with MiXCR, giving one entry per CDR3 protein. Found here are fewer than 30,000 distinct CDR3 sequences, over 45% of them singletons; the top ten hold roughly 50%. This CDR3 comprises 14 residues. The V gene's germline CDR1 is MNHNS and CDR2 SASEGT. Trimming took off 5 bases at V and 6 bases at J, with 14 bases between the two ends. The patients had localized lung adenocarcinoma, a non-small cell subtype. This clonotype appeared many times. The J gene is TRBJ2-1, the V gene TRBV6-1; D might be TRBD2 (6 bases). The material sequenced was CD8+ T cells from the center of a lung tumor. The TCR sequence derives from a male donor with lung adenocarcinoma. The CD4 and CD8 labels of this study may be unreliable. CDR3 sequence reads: CASSLFSSVNEQFF. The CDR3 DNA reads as TGTGCCAGCAGTCTCTTTTCTAGCGTCAATGAGCAGTTCTTC.